A selection of T cell receptor beta chains follows, all from one sample in a study of T cells in Graves' hyperthyroidism and ophthalmopathy. TCRdb used MiXCR to reprocess the multiplex PCR reads, holding one entry per CDR3 protein. Altogether nearly 600,000 distinct CDR3 sequences are present, more than 13% being singletons, with the ten largest covering roughly 7.7%. The sample taken for sequencing was blood. The receptors originated from a woman aged 18-35 years with Graves' ophthalmopathy. Both conserved end residues are part of each CDR3. The order of the fields is clone size, CDR3 length, D gene, V gene, J gene, CDR3 protein, CDR3 DNA. A D gene is named only where the DNA matches it firmly. Clone size is shown for a subset of rows, as once, few, many or a class of expanded clone.

abundance: few; len: 12; d_gene: .; v_gene: TRBV29-1; j_gene: TRBJ1-3; CDR3aa: CSAGTPGNTIYF; CDR3nt: TGCAGCGCCGGAACGCCTGGAAACACCATATATTTT
abundance: few; len: 16; d_gene: .; v_gene: TRBV27; j_gene: TRBJ1-5; CDR3aa: CATALRGGYSNQPQHF; CDR3nt: TGTGCCACCGCCCTTAGGGGCGGCTATAGCAATCAGCCCCAGCATTTT
abundance: many; len: 13; d_gene: .; v_gene: TRBV4-3; j_gene: TRBJ2-3; CDR3aa: CASSQDSTDTQYF; CDR3nt: TGCGCCAGCAGCCAAGACAGCACAGATACGCAGTATTTT
abundance: many; len: 13; d_gene: TRBD1; v_gene: TRBV2; j_gene: TRBJ1-1; CDR3aa: CASREAGGTEAFF; CDR3nt: TGTGCCAGCAGGGAAGCAGGGGGCACTGAAGCTTTCTTT
abundance: .; len: 13; d_gene: .; v_gene: TRBV30; j_gene: TRBJ1-6; CDR3aa: CAWRLQGNSPLHF; CDR3nt: TGTGCCTGGAGACTGCAGGGCAATTCACCCCTCCACTTT
abundance: many; len: 15; d_gene: TRBD2; v_gene: TRBV5-1; j_gene: TRBJ2-1; CDR3aa: CASSLARLAMNEQFF; CDR3nt: TGCGCCAGCAGCCTAGCCCGACTAGCGATGAATGAGCAGTTCTTC
abundance: few; len: 13; d_gene: .; v_gene: TRBV11-2; j_gene: TRBJ2-7; CDR3aa: CASSPNRDYEQYF; CDR3nt: TGTGCCAGCAGCCCGAACCGGGACTACGAGCAGTACTTC
abundance: many; len: 15; d_gene: TRBD2; v_gene: TRBV29-1; j_gene: TRBJ2-7; CDR3aa: CSVESPTSGRAEQYF; CDR3nt: TGCAGCGTTGAATCACCCACTAGCGGGAGGGCGGAGCAGTACTTC
abundance: many; len: 15; d_gene: .; v_gene: TRBV11-3; j_gene: TRBJ2-1; CDR3aa: CASSLGEEVLNEQFF; CDR3nt: TGTGCCAGCAGCTTAGGGGAAGAGGTCTTAAATGAGCAGTTCTTC
abundance: many; len: 12; d_gene: .; v_gene: TRBV20-1; j_gene: TRBJ2-7; CDR3aa: CAARTNSYEQYF; CDR3nt: TGCGCTGCAAGGACTAACTCCTACGAGCAGTACTTC
abundance: .; len: 18; d_gene: .; v_gene: TRBV7-9; j_gene: TRBJ1-6; CDR3aa: CASSPRIPLGSYNSPLHF; CDR3nt: TGCGCCAGCAGCCCGCGGATCCCGCTGGGCTCCTATAATTCACCCCTCCACTTT
abundance: many; len: 15; d_gene: .; v_gene: TRBV11-3; j_gene: TRBJ1-1; CDR3aa: CASSLDGQMNTEAFF; CDR3nt: TGTGCCAGCAGCTTAGATGGACAGATGAACACTGAAGCTTTCTTT
abundance: many; len: 16; d_gene: .; v_gene: TRBV30; j_gene: TRBJ1-2; CDR3aa: CAWSVGNVGPNGGYTF; CDR3nt: TGTGCCTGGAGTGTTGGCAACGTCGGACCTAATGGCGGCTACACCTTC
abundance: .; len: 16; d_gene: TRBD2; v_gene: TRBV7-2; j_gene: TRBJ2-2; CDR3aa: CASSNPGTSNTGELFF; CDR3nt: TGTGCCAGCAGCAACCCCGGGACTAGCAACACCGGGGAGCTGTTTTTT
abundance: .; len: 17; d_gene: .; v_gene: TRBV30; j_gene: TRBJ2-2; CDR3aa: CAWIKTDGAGPIGELFF; CDR3nt: TGTGCCTGGATTAAAACCGACGGGGCGGGCCCCATCGGGGAGCTGTTTTTT
abundance: many; len: 16; d_gene: TRBD2; v_gene: TRBV6-2/TRBV6-3; j_gene: TRBJ2-3; CDR3aa: CASSYLGLAGTDTQYF; CDR3nt: TGTGCCAGCAGTTACCTCGGACTAGCGGGCACAGATACGCAGTATTTT
abundance: .; len: 15; d_gene: TRBD1; v_gene: TRBV5-1; j_gene: TRBJ1-4; CDR3aa: CASSPQGAANEKLFF; CDR3nt: TGCGCCAGCAGCCCACAGGGGGCGGCTAATGAAAAACTGTTTTTT
abundance: .; len: 20; d_gene: TRBD2; v_gene: TRBV4-1; j_gene: TRBJ2-3; CDR3aa: CASSWTGLAGAGADTDTQYF; CDR3nt: TGCGCCAGCAGCTGGACGGGACTAGCGGGAGCGGGGGCCGACACAGATACGCAGTATTTT
abundance: many; len: 18; d_gene: .; v_gene: TRBV2; j_gene: TRBJ2-3; CDR3aa: CASSALTRSGDFTDTQYF; CDR3nt: TGTGCCAGCAGTGCTCTTACTCGTTCTGGGGATTTCACAGATACGCAGTATTTT
abundance: many; len: 12; d_gene: .; v_gene: TRBV24-1; j_gene: TRBJ1-2; CDR3aa: CATSAGDYGYTF; CDR3nt: TGTGCCACCAGTGCAGGGGACTATGGCTACACCTTC
abundance: many; len: 15; d_gene: TRBD2; v_gene: TRBV7-9; j_gene: TRBJ2-1; CDR3aa: CASSSGLAPQGGQFF; CDR3nt: TGTGCCAGCAGCTCTGGACTAGCGCCCCAGGGGGGGCAGTTCTTC
abundance: few; len: 15; d_gene: .; v_gene: TRBV28; j_gene: TRBJ2-6; CDR3aa: CASSPGGAGANVLTF; CDR3nt: TGTGCCAGCAGTCCCGGCGGGGCCGGGGCCAACGTCCTGACTTTC
abundance: .; len: 15; d_gene: .; v_gene: TRBV4-1; j_gene: TRBJ2-7; CDR3aa: CASSPGEGVTYEQYF; CDR3nt: TGCGCCAGCAGCCCGGGGGAAGGGGTGACCTACGAGCAGTACTTC
abundance: many; len: 16; d_gene: TRBD2; v_gene: TRBV28; j_gene: TRBJ2-3; CDR3aa: CASSSTGTIPLDTQYF; CDR3nt: TGTGCCAGCAGTTCAACCGGGACTATACCCCTAGATACGCAGTATTTT
abundance: many; len: 16; d_gene: .; v_gene: TRBV6-1; j_gene: TRBJ2-1; CDR3aa: CASSQLLQGRRNEQFF; CDR3nt: TGTGCCAGCAGCCAGCTCTTACAGGGAAGGAGAAATGAGCAGTTCTTC
abundance: many; len: 17; d_gene: TRBD2; v_gene: TRBV7-8; j_gene: TRBJ2-1; CDR3aa: CASSLGASGGLYNEQFF; CDR3nt: TGTGCCAGCAGCTTAGGGGCTAGCGGGGGCTTATACAATGAGCAGTTCTTC
abundance: .; len: 11; d_gene: .; v_gene: TRBV10-3; j_gene: TRBJ2-1; CDR3aa: CATSSYQQQFF; CDR3nt: TGTGCCACCTCTAGTTACCAGCAGCAGTTCTTC
abundance: once; len: 12; d_gene: .; v_gene: TRBV19; j_gene: TRBJ2-3; CDR3aa: CVTVGNTDTQYF; CDR3nt: TGTGTCACGGTCGGGAACACAGATACGCAGTATTTT
abundance: few; len: 19; d_gene: TRBD1; v_gene: TRBV5-1; j_gene: TRBJ1-6; CDR3aa: CASSLVLRQGDSYNSPLHF; CDR3nt: TGTGCCAGCAGCTTGGTCCTTCGACAGGGAGACTCCTATAATTCACCCCTCCACTTT
abundance: many; len: 15; d_gene: .; v_gene: TRBV27; j_gene: TRBJ1-6; CDR3aa: CASSSTSAHNSPLHF; CDR3nt: TGTGCCAGCAGTTCCACATCGGCACATAATTCACCCCTCCACTTT
abundance: many; len: 14; d_gene: .; v_gene: TRBV7-3; j_gene: TRBJ1-4; CDR3aa: CASSATRGNEKLFF; CDR3nt: TGTGCCAGCAGCGCGACAAGGGGCAATGAAAAACTGTTTTTT
abundance: .; len: 14; d_gene: .; v_gene: TRBV6-1; j_gene: TRBJ1-2; CDR3aa: CASSELPGKESYTF; CDR3nt: TGTGCCAGCAGTGAATTGCCCGGGAAGGAAAGCTACACCTTC
abundance: few; len: 15; d_gene: TRBD1; v_gene: TRBV4-3; j_gene: TRBJ1-2; CDR3aa: CASSQDKQGARGYTF; CDR3nt: TGCGCCAGCAGCCAAGATAAACAGGGGGCGAGGGGCTACACCTTC
abundance: .; len: 16; d_gene: TRBD2; v_gene: TRBV7-3; j_gene: TRBJ2-1; CDR3aa: CASSSLAVRPDNEQFF; CDR3nt: TGTGCCAGCAGCTCACTAGCGGTAAGACCCGACAATGAGCAGTTCTTC
abundance: .; len: 15; d_gene: .; v_gene: TRBV5-8; j_gene: TRBJ1-5; CDR3aa: CASSAQGLGNQPQHF; CDR3nt: TGTGCCAGCAGCGCCCAGGGTTTAGGCAATCAGCCCCAGCATTTT
abundance: many; len: 14; d_gene: .; v_gene: TRBV6-5; j_gene: TRBJ2-3; CDR3aa: CASSYRRTPDTQYF; CDR3nt: TGTGCCAGCAGTTACCGACGGACCCCAGATACGCAGTATTTT
abundance: many; len: 15; d_gene: TRBD1; v_gene: TRBV5-1; j_gene: TRBJ1-4; CDR3aa: CASSPTGGLVDRLFF; CDR3nt: TGCGCCAGCAGCCCGACAGGGGGTTTGGTCGATCGACTGTTTTTT
abundance: many; len: 17; d_gene: TRBD1; v_gene: TRBV12-5; j_gene: TRBJ2-5; CDR3aa: CASGLAAPGTALETQYF; CDR3nt: TGTGCTAGTGGTTTGGCCGCACCCGGGACAGCATTAGAGACCCAGTACTTC
abundance: many; len: 12; d_gene: .; v_gene: TRBV12-3/TRBV12-4; j_gene: TRBJ2-1; CDR3aa: CASSPWGNEQFF; CDR3nt: TGTGCCAGCAGTCCTTGGGGAAATGAGCAGTTCTTC
abundance: many; len: 17; d_gene: .; v_gene: TRBV7-9; j_gene: TRBJ2-3; CDR3aa: CASSPPWVAGRDGTQYF; CDR3nt: TGTGCCAGCAGCCCACCGTGGGTGGCGGGGAGAGATGGTACGCAGTATTTT
abundance: many; len: 16; d_gene: TRBD2; v_gene: TRBV6-1; j_gene: TRBJ2-1; CDR3aa: CASSFDSGSSYNEQFF; CDR3nt: TGTGCCAGCAGTTTCGATAGCGGGAGCTCCTACAATGAGCAGTTCTTC
abundance: few; len: 14; d_gene: .; v_gene: TRBV6-6; j_gene: TRBJ1-1; CDR3aa: CASSYSVVNTEAFF; CDR3nt: TGTGCCAGCAGTTACTCGGTGGTTAACACTGAAGCTTTCTTT
abundance: many; len: 15; d_gene: .; v_gene: TRBV20-1; j_gene: TRBJ2-3; CDR3aa: CSARDLRDLTDTQYF; CDR3nt: TGCAGTGCTAGAGATCTTCGGGACCTTACAGATACGCAGTATTTT
abundance: few; len: 12; d_gene: .; v_gene: TRBV5-8; j_gene: TRBJ1-4; CDR3aa: CASSNTGRKLFF; CDR3nt: TGTGCCAGCAGCAACACAGGGAGAAAACTGTTTTTT
abundance: many; len: 18; d_gene: TRBD2; v_gene: TRBV11-2; j_gene: TRBJ2-2; CDR3aa: CASTPRGVRREGTGELFF; CDR3nt: TGTGCCAGCACTCCAAGAGGGGTTCGGCGGGAGGGCACCGGGGAGCTGTTTTTT
abundance: .; len: 13; d_gene: .; v_gene: TRBV7-9; j_gene: TRBJ1-3; CDR3aa: CASLDSSGNTIYF; CDR3nt: TGTGCCAGCCTAGACAGTAGCGGAAACACCATATATTTT
abundance: many; len: 18; d_gene: .; v_gene: TRBV3-1; j_gene: TRBJ2-1; CDR3aa: CASSQDEVSASSYNEQFF; CDR3nt: TGTGCCAGCAGCCAAGATGAGGTTAGCGCCAGCTCCTACAATGAGCAGTTCTTC
abundance: many; len: 13; d_gene: .; v_gene: TRBV7-9; j_gene: TRBJ2-1; CDR3aa: CASSSGPRNEQFF; CDR3nt: TGTGCCAGCAGCTCGGGCCCCAGAAATGAGCAGTTCTTC
abundance: few; len: 14; d_gene: TRBD1; v_gene: TRBV20-1; j_gene: TRBJ1-3; CDR3aa: CSARQGARGNTIYF; CDR3nt: TGCAGTGCTAGACAGGGGGCGCGGGGTAACACCATATATTTT
abundance: many; len: 13; d_gene: .; v_gene: TRBV7-9; j_gene: TRBJ2-3; CDR3aa: CASSLSGPDTQYF; CDR3nt: TGTGCCAGCAGCTTATCGGGACCAGATACGCAGTATTTT
abundance: many; len: 17; d_gene: TRBD2; v_gene: TRBV2; j_gene: TRBJ2-1; CDR3aa: CASRDSLGLAVYNEQFF; CDR3nt: TGTGCCAGCAGGGACTCTCTGGGACTAGCGGTTTACAATGAGCAGTTCTTC
abundance: .; len: 14; d_gene: TRBD2; v_gene: TRBV19; j_gene: TRBJ2-1; CDR3aa: CASSIVTGGNEQFF; CDR3nt: TGTGCCAGTAGTATTGTAACGGGAGGAAATGAGCAGTTCTTC
abundance: many; len: 17; d_gene: TRBD1; v_gene: TRBV27; j_gene: TRBJ2-5; CDR3aa: CASSQIPGGGTRETQYF; CDR3nt: TGTGCCAGCAGTCAGATTCCAGGGGGTGGTACGAGAGAGACCCAGTACTTC
abundance: many; len: 13; d_gene: .; v_gene: TRBV28; j_gene: TRBJ2-5; CDR3aa: CASSLTGSETQYF; CDR3nt: TGTGCCAGCAGTTTAACAGGGTCAGAGACCCAGTACTTC
abundance: .; len: 16; d_gene: TRBD1; v_gene: TRBV20-1; j_gene: TRBJ2-7; CDR3aa: CSARDQDRSDYYEQYF; CDR3nt: TGCAGTGCTAGAGATCAGGACAGGTCGGATTACTACGAGCAGTACTTC
abundance: many; len: 14; d_gene: .; v_gene: TRBV12-3/TRBV12-4; j_gene: TRBJ1-2; CDR3aa: CASTARGSNYGYTF; CDR3nt: TGTGCCAGCACCGCGAGGGGCTCTAACTATGGCTACACCTTC
abundance: many; len: 15; d_gene: .; v_gene: TRBV28; j_gene: TRBJ1-1; CDR3aa: CASSLTSLMNTEAFF; CDR3nt: TGTGCCAGCAGTTTGACCAGCCTTATGAACACTGAAGCTTTCTTT
abundance: many; len: 15; d_gene: .; v_gene: TRBV20-1; j_gene: TRBJ2-7; CDR3aa: CSARDIQSSSYEQYF; CDR3nt: TGCAGTGCTAGAGATATTCAGAGTTCGTCCTACGAGCAGTACTTC
abundance: many; len: 17; d_gene: .; v_gene: TRBV2; j_gene: TRBJ2-6; CDR3aa: CASSEGVVGSGANVLTF; CDR3nt: TGTGCCAGCAGTGAGGGGGTAGTGGGCTCTGGGGCCAACGTCCTGACTTTC
abundance: .; len: 16; d_gene: TRBD1; v_gene: TRBV6-5; j_gene: TRBJ2-2; CDR3aa: CASTDWGQGNTGELFF; CDR3nt: TGTGCCAGCACGGACTGGGGACAGGGCAACACCGGGGAGCTGTTTTTT